Here is one TCR beta chain with its context. This sample was taken from a study of blood T cell repertoires in COVID-19. Turning to the study itself: T cells, B-cell-depleted T cells, or PBMCs provided the cDNA or gDNA that served as material.

Original processing methods: By means of reference gene primer amplification, nucleated cell counts were estimated. Measured with immunoSEQ multiplex PCR; TCRdb has only the in-frame clones, and not every one. V, J and clone size are taken as reported in that table, and D and trimming were inferred from the DNA itself. In the table there are 200,000 to 250,000 clones, roughly four fifths of which are singletons. The trim removed 2 bases at V and 5 bases at J, leaving 9 bases unmatched. The CDR3 has 17 residues. The germline CDR1 and CDR2 sequences are ENHRY and SYGVKD. The clonotype comes from a woman between 45 and 65 years old with acute or convalescent COVID-19. The V gene is TRBV10-3, the J gene TRBJ2-7, with 13 bases fitting TRBD2. Specimen: peripheral blood. DNA of the CDR3: TGTGCCATCAGTGAGGGACTAGCGGGGGACCTCTTTCACGAGCAGTACTTC. Its translation: CAISEGLAGDLFHEQYF.